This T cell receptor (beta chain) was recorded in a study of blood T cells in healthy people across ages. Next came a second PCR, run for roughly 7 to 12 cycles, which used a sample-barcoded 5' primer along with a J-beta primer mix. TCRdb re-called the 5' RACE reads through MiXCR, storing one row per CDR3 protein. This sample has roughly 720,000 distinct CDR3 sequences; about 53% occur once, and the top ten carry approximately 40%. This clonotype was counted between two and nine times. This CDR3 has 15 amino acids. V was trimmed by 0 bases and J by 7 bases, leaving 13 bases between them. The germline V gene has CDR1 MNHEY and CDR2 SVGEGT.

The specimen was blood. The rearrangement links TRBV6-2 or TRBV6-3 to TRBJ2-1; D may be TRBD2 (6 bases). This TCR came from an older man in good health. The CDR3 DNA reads TGTGCCAGCAGTTACTCGCGGGGCCTAGCTAATGAGCAGTTCTTC. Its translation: CASSYSRGLANEQFF.